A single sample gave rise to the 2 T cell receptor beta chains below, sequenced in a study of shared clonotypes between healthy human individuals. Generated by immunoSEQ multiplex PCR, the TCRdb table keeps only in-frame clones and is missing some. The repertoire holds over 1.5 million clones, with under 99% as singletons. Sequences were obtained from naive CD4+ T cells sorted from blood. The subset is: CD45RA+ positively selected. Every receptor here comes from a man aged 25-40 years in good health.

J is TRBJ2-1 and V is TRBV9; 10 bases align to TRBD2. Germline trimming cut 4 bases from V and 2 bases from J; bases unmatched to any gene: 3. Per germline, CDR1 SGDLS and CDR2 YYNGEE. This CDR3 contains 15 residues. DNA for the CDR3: TGTGCCAGCAGCCCAGGGACTAGCGCCTACAATGAGCAGTTCTTC. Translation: CASSPGTSAYNEQFF.

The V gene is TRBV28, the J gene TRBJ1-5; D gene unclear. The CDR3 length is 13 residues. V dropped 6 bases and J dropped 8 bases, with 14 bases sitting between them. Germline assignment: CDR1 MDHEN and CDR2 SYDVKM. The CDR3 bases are TGTGCCAGCAGCCTGGGGAGGGTGAAGCCCCAGCATTTT. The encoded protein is CASSLGRVKPQHF.